This TCR beta chain came from a study of blood T cells in healthy people across ages. Notes on the study in general: PBMCs that were unsorted prevented a conclusive naive versus antigen-experienced comparison.

With a J-beta primer mix and a sample-barcoded 5' primer, a second PCR ran about 7 to 12 cycles. Template switching added a 12-random-nucleotide identifier to every cDNA molecule. Samples each returned at least 3 million CDR3-containing paired-end reads. Each CDR3 protein is one row after TCRdb ran MiXCR on the 5' RACE reads. The sample consists of hundreds of thousands of distinct CDR3 sequences, approximately 52% of them appearing once. Comment on this clonotype: Antigen: not known.

The clonotype was recovered from a woman at least 80 years old in good health. Sequenced: blood.

The CDR3 DNA reads as TGTGCCAGCAGTTGGCACACCGCCAACAATGAGCAGTACTTC. Translation gives CASSWHTANNEQYF. J is TRBJ2-5 and V is TRBV28; D is uncertain. The CDR3 totals 14 residues. Per the germline V gene, CDR1 is MDHEN and CDR2 is SYDVKM. The V end lost 4 bases, the J end lost 11 bases, and 20 bases lay between the germline ends.